Reported below is one T cell receptor (beta chain). Its target is not known. V shed 5 bases and J shed 5 bases, with 15 bases lying between them. There are 14 residues in the CDR3. The V gene's germline CDR1 is SGHTA and CDR2 FQGNSA. The record originates from a study of CD8+CD57+ T cells in acquired aplastic anemia. Study summary: 3.2 ug was the average amount of DNA from sorted CD4+ and CD8+ cells. Study conclusions and caveats: Both patients and controls carried the same twenty-nine CD8+ CDR3 sequences.

According to the study, genomic DNA was the template for TCR beta VDJ and CDR3 profiling. TCRdb re-called the reads with MiXCR, one entry per CDR3 protein. This table has hundreds of thousands of distinct CDR3 sequences, under 40% appearing once. CD8+CD57+ cell expansion had been shown by flow cytometry in patients chosen for sequencing. Patients were therapy-naive when their blood was sampled. The sample comprised sorted CD4+, CD8+, or CD8+CD57+ T cells (not recorded which) from PBMCs. The source of this sequence is a human donor with aplastic anemia. The J gene is TRBJ1-1, the V gene TRBV7-2, with D possibly TRBD1 on 6 matching bases. The CDR3 nucleotides are TGTGCCAGCAGCCAGGGACACGGAACAACTGAAGCTTTCTTT. This gives the protein CASSQGHGTTEAFF.